The 30 T cell receptor beta chains below were found in one sample sequenced in a study of CD8 T cells in ankylosing spondylitis. The study's findings and limits: Within ankylosing spondylitis blood, a TCR beta motif made up of eight highly homologous variants appeared to be characteristic.

For these receptors, no antigen is known. TCRdb re-called the 5' RACE reads with MiXCR, one entry per CDR3 protein. The sample carries about 420,000 distinct CDR3 sequences, more than 20% recorded once. Specimen: blood, either unsorted or a sorted T cell fraction (not recorded which). Every receptor here comes from a male donor with ankylosing spondylitis.

The chain employs TRBV5-1 and TRBJ2-2, with D perhaps TRBD1 (6 bases). CDR3 size: 15 residues. Germline CDR1 is SGHRS and CDR2 is YFSETQ. The ends were cut back, 0 bases at V and 6 bases at J, with 12 bases in the middle. The CDR3 protein is CASSLAGHGAGELFF. CDR3 sequence (DNA): TGCGCCAGCAGCTTGGCGGGACATGGGGCCGGGGAGCTGTTTTTT.

V gene TRBV28 combines with J gene TRBJ2-2; TRBD2 aligns across 8 bases. Germline V gives CDR1 MDHEN, CDR2 SYDVKM. This CDR3 has 17 amino acids. V lost 2 bases and J lost 2; bases outside the gene matches: 7. The DNA of the CDR3 is TGTGCCAGCAGTTTAGTTATGGGACTAGGAAACACCGGGGAGCTGTTTTTT. Translating gives CASSLVMGLGNTGELFF.

This clonotype has only a few counts. V is TRBV7-2 and J is TRBJ2-5; possible D gene TRBD2, 5 bases. Germline V lookup: CDR1 SGHTA, CDR2 FQGNSA. This CDR3 is 14 amino acids long. V shed 1 base and J shed 0 bases, with 6 bases lying between them. The CDR3 protein is CASSLGLHQETQYF. CDR3 DNA: TGTGCCAGCAGCTTAGGACTACACCAAGAGACCCAGTACTTC.

This chain uses TRBV3-1 with TRBJ2-5; D not certain. Germline V CDR1 and CDR2: LGHDT, YNNKEL (reference sequence). Trimming removed 4 bases from V and 5 bases from J, with 5 bases in between. This CDR3 has 11 amino acids. The CDR3: CASSRVETQYF. In DNA form, the CDR3 reads TGTGCCAGCAGCCGGGTTGAGACCCAGTACTTC.

The chain couples TRBV7-3 to TRBJ2-1, with D perhaps being TRBD1 or TRBD2 (6 bases each). The CDR3 contains 16 residues. V was trimmed by 1 base and J by 1 base, leaving 11 bases between them. Germline CDR1 is SGHTA and CDR2 is FQGTGA. CDR3 sequence: CASSLMQGGSYNEQFF. CDR3 nucleotide sequence: TGTGCCAGCAGCTTAATGCAAGGGGGGTCCTACAATGAGCAGTTCTTC.

CDR3 bases: TGTGCCAGCAGTTTCTGGGGATACGAGCAGTACTTC. Translation: CASSFWGYEQYF. The rearrangement links TRBV12-3 or TRBV12-4 to TRBJ2-7; no clear D. This CDR3 contains 12 residues. V was pared by 3 bases and J by 4 bases, with 7 bases between.

There are a few counts of this clonotype. J is TRBJ1-2 and V is TRBV5-6, with 10 bases matching TRBD1. V trimming: 0 bases; J trimming: 4 bases; junction bases outside the gene matches: 6. The CDR3 contains 16 residues. Germline assignment: CDR1 SGHDT and CDR2 YYEEEE. The CDR3 is CASSLAGTGELYGYTF. The CDR3 coding sequence is TGTGCCAGCAGCTTGGCGGGGACAGGGGAACTCTATGGCTACACCTTC.

The table lists this clonotype with a few counts. The chain combines TRBV12-3 or TRBV12-4 with TRBJ2-5, with D possibly matching TRBD1 (6 bases). CDR3 length equals 15 residues. The V end was cut by 0 bases, the J end by 1 base, with 9 bases between. The CDR3 loop reads CASSLALGAQETQYF. In DNA, the CDR3 is TGTGCCAGCAGTTTAGCGCTGGGGGCCCAAGAGACCCAGTACTTC.

This clonotype was detected only a few times. This chain joins TRBV15 and TRBJ1-3; 8 bases agree with TRBD1. Germline V gene sequence: CDR1 LNHNV, CDR2 YYDKDF (reference sequence). Trimming cost V 0 bases and J 1 base; bases outside gene matches: 8. This CDR3 has 18 amino acids. CDR3 in amino acids: CATSRDRGLVDSGNTIYF. In nucleotides, the CDR3 is TGTGCCACCAGCAGAGACAGGGGGCTAGTTGATTCTGGAAACACCATATATTTT.

This chain connects TRBV20-1 to TRBJ2-6; D not resolved. The CDR3 has 16 residues. Germline V CDR1 and CDR2: DFQATT, SNEGSKA (reference sequence). Trimming removed 1 base at V and 2 bases at J, with 12 bases between. This chain's CDR3 is CSARVFASPGANVLTF. Written as DNA, the CDR3 is TGCAGTGCTAGAGTCTTTGCAAGCCCTGGGGCCAACGTCCTGACTTTC.

The rearrangement uses TRBV5-1 and TRBJ1-6; unclear D gene. CDR1 SGHRS and CDR2 YFSETQ come from the germline V gene. V was clipped by 1 base and J by 5 bases, with 7 bases between them. The CDR3 has 14 residues. The CDR3 loop is CASSLRQNNSPLHF. The DNA of the CDR3 is TGCGCCAGCAGCTTGCGGCAGAATAATTCACCCCTCCACTTT. Full variable domain (rest looked up from reference TRBV5-1 and TRBJ1-6): KAGVTQTPRYLIKTRGQQVTLSCSPISGHRSVSWYQQTPGQGLQFLFEYFSETQRNKGNFPGRFSGRQFSNSRSEMNVSTLELGDSALYLCASSLRQNNSPLHFGNGTRLTVT.

V is TRBV27 and J is TRBJ2-7, with 8 nucleotides matching TRBD1. The trim removed 7 bases at V and 6 bases at J, leaving 11 bases unmatched. There are 14 residues in the CDR3. Germline lookup yields CDR1 MNHEY and CDR2 SMNVEV (reference sequence). CDR3 nucleotide sequence: TGTGCCAGCACTACAGGGGGATCCGGACGCGAGCAGTACTTC. This codes for CASTTGGSGREQYF.

This clonotype has only a few counts. This chain joins TRBV11-2 and TRBJ1-1; D not certain. V dropped 2 bases and J dropped 6 bases, with 10 bases sitting between them. CDR1 and CDR2 (germline): SGHAT, FQNNGV. This CDR3 comprises 13 residues. The CDR3 loop is CASSLRRVAEAFF. DNA for the CDR3: TGTGCCAGCAGCTTAAGAAGAGTCGCTGAAGCTTTCTTT.

This clonotype has just a few counts. The chain links TRBV2 to TRBJ1-4, with 7 bases identical to TRBD1. J gave up 3 bases and V 6 bases, and 4 bases lay outside the gene matches. This CDR3 contains 14 residues. Germline V gene sequence: CDR1 SNHLY, CDR2 FYNNEI. The chain's CDR3 is CASRKTGPNEKLFF. In nucleotides, the CDR3 is TGTGCCAGCAGAAAGACAGGGCCTAATGAAAAACTGTTTTTT.

V is TRBV28 and J is TRBJ2-5; 7 bases map to TRBD2. The germline gives CDR1 MDHEN, CDR2 SYDVKM. J gave up 3 bases and V 7 bases, and 5 bases lay outside the gene matches. There are 13 residues in the CDR3. Written as DNA, the CDR3 is TGTGCCAGCACCCAGGGAGGGAAAGAGACCCAGTACTTC. This sequence encodes CASTQGGKETQYF.

The J gene is TRBJ1-2, the V gene TRBV27; TRBD1 matches 8 bases. This CDR3 comprises 14 residues. The junction had 11 bases not matched to a gene; V was cut back by 6 bases and J by 8 bases. Germline assignment: CDR1 MNHEY and CDR2 SMNVEV (reference sequence). CDR3 sequence (DNA): TGTGCCAGCAGGCCGGACAGGGCCTTGGGGGGCTACACCTTC. This gives the protein CASRPDRALGGYTF.

This clonotype has a count of ten or more. This chain links TRBV12-3 or TRBV12-4 with TRBJ2-2; the D gene is possibly TRBD1 (6 bases). V shed 5 bases and J shed 1 base, with 11 bases lying between them. There are 15 residues in the CDR3. CDR3 bases: TGTGCCAGCAGTCCCGGGACATTGAACACCGGGGAGCTGTTTTTT. Protein product: CASSPGTLNTGELFF.

The table lists this clonotype with a few counts. V usage is TRBV7-9 and J usage is TRBJ2-3; D is unresolved. CDR1 is SEHNR, CDR2 FQNEAQ, per germline (reference sequence). The CDR3 sequence is 12 residues long. Trimming removed 2 bases at V and 7 bases at J, with 7 bases between. The chain's CDR3 is CASSLIGHTQYF. CDR3 DNA sequence: TGTGCCAGCAGCTTAATAGGTCATACGCAGTATTTT.

In its sample, this clonotype was seen a few times. The rearrangement links TRBV10-3 to TRBJ2-7, with D perhaps TRBD2 (5 bases). Per germline, CDR1 ENHRY and CDR2 SYGVKD. Trimming cost V 10 bases and J 7 bases, with 20 bases left between them. This CDR3 contains 13 residues. In DNA form, the CDR3 reads TGTGCCACCTTATTGGCCGGGGTAGGGGAGCAGTACTTC. Translated: CATLLAGVGEQYF.

This clonotype occurred many times. The V call is TRBV15, the J call TRBJ2-3; 10 bases are a match to TRBD2. With V trimmed by 1 base and J by 4 bases, 5 bases remained unmatched. This CDR3 is built from 16 residues. The V gene's germline CDR1 is LNHNV and CDR2 YYDKDF (reference sequence). CDR3 DNA sequence: TGTGCCACCAGCAGAGGGATAGCGGGGGGAGCAGATACGCAGTATTTT. This encodes CATSRGIAGGADTQYF.

This clonotype turned up a few times. This chain uses TRBV5-1 with TRBJ2-7; D might be TRBD1 (6 bases). The CDR3 extends over 12 amino acids. CDR1 and CDR2 from the germline V gene are SGHRS and YFSETQ. V gave up 7 bases and J gave up 4 bases, with 12 bases separating them. CDR3 region: CASSGQPYEQYF. DNA for the CDR3: TGCGCCAGCTCAGGACAGCCATACGAGCAGTACTTC.

Ten or more counts support this clonotype. The rearrangement joins TRBV7-8 to TRBJ2-1, with D perhaps matching TRBD2 (5 bases). Germline V CDR1 and CDR2: SGHVS, FQNEAQ. V was clipped by 5 bases and J by 2 bases, with 13 bases between them. The CDR3 extends over 15 amino acids. Here the CDR3 reads CASSLGLGAYNEQFF. CDR3 DNA: TGTGCCAGCAGCCTTGGACTGGGAGCCTACAATGAGCAGTTCTTC.

This clonotype has only a few counts. The genes are TRBV5-1 and TRBJ2-7; D ambiguous. The length of the CDR3 is 12 residues. Germline CDR1 is SGHRS and CDR2 is YFSETQ. V lost 5 bases, J lost 3 bases, and 9 bases lay in between. Written as DNA, the CDR3 is TGCGCCAGCAGTTCAGAATACTACGAGCAGTACTTC. Translated, it gives CASSSEYYEQYF.

The table lists this clonotype with a few counts. This sequence joins TRBV18 and TRBJ1-1; 7 bases line up with TRBD1. Unmatched junction bases numbered 5, after V lost 5 bases and J lost 5 bases. Looked up from germline, CDR1 is KGHSH and CDR2 is LQKENI. This CDR3 is built from 13 residues. The CDR3 bases are TGTGCCAGCTCAGCCTCACAGGGGACTGAAGCTTTCTTT. This gives the protein CASSASQGTEAFF.

This clonotype was found a few times. This chain links TRBV2 with TRBJ2-7; D call uncertain. The V end was cut by 3 bases, the J end by 1 base, with 10 bases between. There are 14 residues in the CDR3. The germline CDR1 and CDR2 sequences are SNHLY and FYNNEI. The CDR3 sequence: CASSETVTSYEQYF. Here the CDR3 DNA reads TGTGCCAGCAGTGAGACGGTCACTTCCTACGAGCAGTACTTC.

The chain has TRBV4-3 and TRBJ2-2; 8 nucleotides align to TRBD2. J was trimmed by 0 bases and V by 1 base; bases with no gene match: 4. Germline lookup yields CDR1 LGHNA and CDR2 YSLEER. This CDR3 spans 17 amino acids. Here the CDR3 reads CASSQGLGRANTGELFF. CDR3 DNA: TGCGCCAGCAGCCAAGGCCTCGGGAGGGCGAACACCGGGGAGCTGTTTTTT.

This chain joins TRBV19 and TRBJ1-4; D is undetermined. The CDR3 spans 15 residues. Germline CDR1 reads LNHDA; CDR2 reads SQIVND (reference sequence). V dropped 1 base and J dropped 5 bases, with 11 bases sitting between them. The CDR3, as DNA: TGTGCCAGTAGTATAGGCGGTTGGAGGAATGAAAAACTGTTTTTT. This sequence encodes CASSIGGWRNEKLFF.

The chain recombines TRBV27 with TRBJ2-7, with 7 nucleotides matching TRBD1. Germline V gene sequence: CDR1 MNHEY, CDR2 SMNVEV (reference sequence). The J segment lost 2 bases and the V segment lost 6 bases, leaving 7 bases of the junction unmatched. CDR3 size: 14 residues. CDR3 sequence: CASRPTGLTYEQYF. DNA for the CDR3: TGTGCCAGCAGGCCGACAGGGCTAACCTACGAGCAGTACTTC.

The chain combines TRBV23-1 with TRBJ2-7; D may correspond to TRBD1 or TRBD2 (5 bases each). TRBV23-1 is reported as an ORF; its role is uncertain. The CDR3 contains 15 residues. V lost 0 bases to trimming and J lost 6 bases, with 15 bases between them. CDR3 sequence reads: CASSQSQRTMSEQYF. The CDR3 region has the DNA TGCGCCAGCAGTCAATCCCAGCGGACAATGAGCGAGCAGTACTTC.

The gene calls are TRBV9 and TRBJ2-7; tentatively, D is TRBD1 (8 bases). Germline-derived CDR1 and CDR2 are SGDLS and YYNGEE. The CDR3 consists of 14 residues. The V end was cut by 6 bases, the J end by 6 bases, with 19 bases between. The CDR3 region is CASTQTGEGSEQYF. The CDR3 DNA reads as TGTGCCAGCACCCAGACAGGGGAGGGATCCGAGCAGTACTTC.